This T cell receptor (beta chain) was recovered during a study of blood T cell repertoires in COVID-19. Study summary: Acute-phase and convalescent COVID-19 samples originated in the United States, Italy and Spain. Sources were T cells, B-cell-depleted T cells, or PBMCs; the material itself was cDNA or gDNA.

Original methodology: Reference gene primer amplification in the assay estimated nucleated cell counts. TCRdb keeps only in-frame clones here, not all; method: immunoSEQ multiplex PCR. V, J and clone size were drawn from that table, and D and trimming were deduced from the DNA. The data show fewer than 110,000 clones, approximately 80% seen once. Trimming removed 6 bases at V and 3 bases at J, with 8 bases between. The CDR3 runs to 13 residues. The sample holds one count of this clone. This chain links TRBV12-3 or TRBV12-4 with TRBJ2-2; the D is unclear. The TCR originated in a human donor in a cohort sampled during active COVID-19. Sequencing input: peripheral blood. Here the CDR3 DNA reads TGTGCCAGCAGGAGCCGGGACACCGGGGAGCTGTTTTTT. Protein sequence: CASRSRDTGELFF.